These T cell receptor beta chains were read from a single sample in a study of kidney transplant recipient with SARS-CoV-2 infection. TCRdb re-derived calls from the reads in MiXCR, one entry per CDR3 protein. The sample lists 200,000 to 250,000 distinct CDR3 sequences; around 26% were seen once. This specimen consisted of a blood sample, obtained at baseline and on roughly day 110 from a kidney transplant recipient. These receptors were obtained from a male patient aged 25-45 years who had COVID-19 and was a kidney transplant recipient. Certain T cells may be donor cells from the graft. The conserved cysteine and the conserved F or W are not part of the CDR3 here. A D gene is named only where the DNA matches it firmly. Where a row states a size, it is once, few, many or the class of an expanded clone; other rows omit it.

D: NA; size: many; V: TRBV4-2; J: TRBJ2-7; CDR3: ASSPEAGSTLHEQY
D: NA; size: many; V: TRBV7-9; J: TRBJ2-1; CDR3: ASSLALGEQF
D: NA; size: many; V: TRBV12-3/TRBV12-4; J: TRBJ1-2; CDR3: ASSQKSTAGKTYGYT
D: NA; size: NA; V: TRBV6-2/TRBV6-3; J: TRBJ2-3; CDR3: ASSSRASTDTQY
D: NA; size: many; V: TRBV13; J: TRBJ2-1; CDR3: ASSLGQAEQF
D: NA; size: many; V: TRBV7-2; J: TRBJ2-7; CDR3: ASRGPGYEQY
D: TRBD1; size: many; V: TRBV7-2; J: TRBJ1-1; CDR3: ASSKTGGWTEAF
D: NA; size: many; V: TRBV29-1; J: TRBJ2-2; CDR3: SVGGGTNTGELF
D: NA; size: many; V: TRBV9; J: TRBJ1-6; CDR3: ASSGSNSPLH
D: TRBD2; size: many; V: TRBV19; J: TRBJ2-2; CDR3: ASTLGLAWEWNTGELF
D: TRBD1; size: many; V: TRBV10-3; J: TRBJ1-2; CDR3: AIRNTGTGGGYT
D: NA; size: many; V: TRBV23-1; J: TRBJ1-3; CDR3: AVLGFLGVSGNTIY
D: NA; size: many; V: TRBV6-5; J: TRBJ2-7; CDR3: ASSRAGAYEQY
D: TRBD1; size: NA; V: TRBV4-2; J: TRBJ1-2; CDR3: ASSREGQGGFSGYGYT
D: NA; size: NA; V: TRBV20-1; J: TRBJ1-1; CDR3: STRDPRNTEAF
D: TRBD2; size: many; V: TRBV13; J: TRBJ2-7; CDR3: ASRAAGGASYEQY
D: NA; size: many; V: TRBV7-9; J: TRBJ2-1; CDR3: ASSLGSAEQF
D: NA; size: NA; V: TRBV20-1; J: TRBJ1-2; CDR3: SARDRPFSNYGYT
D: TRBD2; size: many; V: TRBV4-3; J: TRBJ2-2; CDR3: ASSFERGLTGELF
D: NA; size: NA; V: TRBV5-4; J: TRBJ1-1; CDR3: AGSLAGTQNTEAF
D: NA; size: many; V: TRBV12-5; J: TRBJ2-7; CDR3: ASGPPEGEQY
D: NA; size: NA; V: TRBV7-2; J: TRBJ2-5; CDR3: ASSKGDSEAQY
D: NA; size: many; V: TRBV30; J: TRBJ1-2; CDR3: AWKRQRYRKTYGYT
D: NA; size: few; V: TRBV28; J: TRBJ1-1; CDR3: ASGTPSVGNTEAF
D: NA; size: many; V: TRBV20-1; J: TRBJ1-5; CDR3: SARVNSNQPQH
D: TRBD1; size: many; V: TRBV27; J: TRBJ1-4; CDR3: ASSFTTRTGSSEKLF
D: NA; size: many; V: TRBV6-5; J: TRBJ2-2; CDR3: ASSLETLTNTGELF
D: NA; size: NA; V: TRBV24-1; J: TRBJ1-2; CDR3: ATSSYTSTRKTYGYT
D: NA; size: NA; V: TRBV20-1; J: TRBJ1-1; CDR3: SAGGGHSLDTEAF
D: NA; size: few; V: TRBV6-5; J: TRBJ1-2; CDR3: ASSYALECRKTYGYT
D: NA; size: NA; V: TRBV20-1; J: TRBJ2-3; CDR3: SAFRVSGGDTQY
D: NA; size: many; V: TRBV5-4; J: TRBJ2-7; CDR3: ASSLVNHEQY
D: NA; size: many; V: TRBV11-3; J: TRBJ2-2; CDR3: ASSARDPGELF
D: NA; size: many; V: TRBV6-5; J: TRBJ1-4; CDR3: ASSGAASEKLF
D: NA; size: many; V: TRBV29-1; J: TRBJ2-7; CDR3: SVATGYEQY
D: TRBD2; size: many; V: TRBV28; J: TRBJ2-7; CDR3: ASSLSGSGFGSYEQY
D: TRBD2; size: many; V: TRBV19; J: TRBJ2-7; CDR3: ASSITRRTSGSGGSSYEQY
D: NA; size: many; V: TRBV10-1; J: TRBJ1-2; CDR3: ASSFGRRSRKTYGYT
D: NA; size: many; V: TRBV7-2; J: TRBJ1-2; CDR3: ASSLGVKGYT
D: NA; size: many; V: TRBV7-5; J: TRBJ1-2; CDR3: ISVPEQKVEVGKTYGYT
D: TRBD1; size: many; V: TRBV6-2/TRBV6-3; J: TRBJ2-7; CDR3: ASSYPDRVIPYEQY
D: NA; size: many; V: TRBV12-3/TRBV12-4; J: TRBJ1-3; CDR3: ASRQTFSGGWGNTIY
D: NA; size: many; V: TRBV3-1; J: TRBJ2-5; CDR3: ASSEHLPISFSETQY
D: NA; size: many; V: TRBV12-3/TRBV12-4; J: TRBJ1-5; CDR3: ASRQSRDSNQPQH
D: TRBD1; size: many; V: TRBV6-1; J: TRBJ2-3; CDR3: ASSEDRGHADTQY
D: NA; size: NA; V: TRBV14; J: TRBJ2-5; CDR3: ASSQGQGEAPSRETQY
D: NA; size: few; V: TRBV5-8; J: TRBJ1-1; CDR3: ASSKGLATEAF
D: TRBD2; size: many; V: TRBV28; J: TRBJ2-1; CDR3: ASSSGLAGNYNEQF